This T cell receptor (beta chain) was sequenced during a study of blood T cell repertoires in COVID-19. Study background: T cells, B-cell-depleted T cells, or PBMCs provided the cDNA or gDNA that served as material.

Participant age was about 18 to 100 years, and participants resided in roughly 24 US areas. The assay was immunoSEQ multiplex PCR, and TCRdb's table has in-frame clones only and misses some. The sample holds 180,000 or so clones, roughly 85% seen once. The length of the CDR3 is 15 residues. The germline V gene has CDR1 SGDLS and CDR2 YYNGEE. V lost 0 bases to trimming and J lost 0 bases, with 9 bases between them. The clonotype originates from a man aged 35-49 years who had recovered from COVID-19. V and J are TRBV9 and TRBJ1-2; TRBD1 might be the D (5 bases). The sequenced sample consisted of PBMCs or T cells enriched from blood (not recorded which). The CDR3 protein is CASSVGGGANYGYTF. The CDR3, as DNA: TGTGCCAGCAGCGTAGGTGGGGGGGCTAACTATGGCTACACCTTC.